This T cell receptor beta chain stems from a study of blood T cells in healthy people across ages. Each donor was a healthy Caucasian individual from Russia, aged roughly 6 to 90. In regard to this clonotype: Its antigen is unidentified.

The CDR3 has 16 residues. Germline V CDR1 and CDR2: DFQATT, SNEGSKA (reference sequence). Whole-study findings and limits: Both higher diversity and more naive CD4+ cells marked long-lived donors when set against aged donors. Naive and antigen-experienced cells could not be conclusively compared, given unsorted PBMCs. While age rose, TCR beta diversity per million T cells dropped in a roughly linear way.

Primers used in a second PCR of roughly 6 to 11 cycles were a sample-barcoded 5' primer and a J-beta primer mix. MiXCR, applied by TCRdb to the 5' RACE reads, yields one record per CDR3 protein. The sample has over 950,000 distinct CDR3 sequences, about 51% seen once. The sample comprised blood. The TCR sequence derives from an older woman in good health. This sequence joins TRBV20-1 and TRBJ2-1; 8 bases agree with TRBD2. The J call may not be correct, given that the DNA end is closer to TRBJ2-7. The CDR3 sequence: CSARDISGKSYNEQYF. DNA of the CDR3: TGCAGTGCTAGAGATATTAGCGGGAAGTCCTACAATGAGCAGTACTTC.